Listed here is a single T cell receptor (beta chain). Its antigen specificity is not known. No much larger clone exists at a distance of one base, and base qualities are not known. V and J are truncated by 7 bases and 1 base respectively, leaving an intervening sequence of 11 bases. For CDR1 and CDR2, the germline V gene (reference sequence) lists LNHDA and SQIVND. Reading from cysteine to phenylalanine, the CDR3 counts 14 amino acids. This entry keeps only the CDR3 DNA: 42 bases, framed from base 1. This entry belongs to a study of shared clonotypes between healthy human individuals (dated by TCRdb to the early 2020s). Background on the whole study: A couple of women and a few men aged 18 to 49 years were included in the cohort. For each donor, CD4 naive and CD4 memory were each run on three plates, CD8 naive on two plates, and CD8 memory on one plate. To estimate repertoire size and how much clonotypes are shared between individuals, the study performed deep sequencing of blood TCR repertoires from about 5 healthy adults. To increase sequencing depth and limit assay-specific biases, TCR repertoire library preparation and sequencing were carried out by different laboratories using diverse techniques. Each donor's leukapheresis produced roughly between about 0.9 and 9.5 billion PBMCs. The paper's findings and limits, for the study overall: Only blood was sampled, and tissue TCR repertoires likely differ from those in blood. Pairwise subsampling led to the expectation that sequencing depth would affect the degree of clonotype sharing among donors. Clonotypes shared by all four sorted-subset donors showed higher generation probabilities than non-shared clonotypes. Across a few donors, 4.5% to 6.5% of naive CD4, more than 3% of naive CD8, under 2.5% of memory CD4, and 0.4% to 0.45% of memory CD8 clonotypes were shared. Incomplete sequencing was indicated by rarefaction of sorted-subset datasets, despite the large sequencing depth. Estimated clonotype richness was generally larger for naive than for memory subsets. Because the study included a small number of donors, the genetic and exposure-history diversity represented was limited.

Using the deep immunoSEQ assay, TCR CDR3 regions were amplified from genomic DNA by multiplex PCR. Extracted genomic DNA from each cell subset was distributed evenly across all wells of several immunoSEQ 96-well plates, and each plate was treated as a replicate. For sorted subsets, around 0.2 ug genomic DNA, equal to 30,000 to 35,000 T cell genomes, was loaded into each replicate PCR. Purified libraries were quantified with a Qubit 3.0 fluorometer, sized on a Bioanalyzer 2100, and re-quantified with the KAPA Library Quantification kit. Each immunoSEQ 96-well plate was sequenced on its own single-read 150-cycle Illumina NextSeq 550 flow cell. Under the source paper's analysis protocol: Because only junctional sequences without quality scores were contained in the immunoSEQ output, filtering matching that applied to full-length reads could not be performed. To assign V/J genes and CDR3, sequences were annotated using PyIR, a Python wrapper for IgBLAST v1.9, with IMGT germline references. Any read was removed if the V/J assignment was weak (E-value above 1e-6), the CDR3 was missing, or the read contained stop codons, out-of-frame junctions, or ambiguous translated residues. V3J clonotypes were defined by identical inferred V gene, J gene, and CDR3 amino acid sequence. To compute the percentage overlap between repertoires, the number of shared unique clonotypes was divided by the size of the smaller repertoire. Repertoire richness was assessed with RTK rarefaction, the Chao1 estimator, and Recon v2.1 estimates of unobserved clonotypes. For all TCRbeta clonotypes obtained by the gDNA method from a handful of donors, generation probabilities were computed with OLGA. TCRdb took over this immuneACCESS table, retaining in-frame rearrangements with V and J assigned. Such tables are incomplete; in checked studies, under half of the missing clones stem from an unresolved V gene, and the remainder is unexplained. V and J calls and clone size follow that table, whereas D and trimming were derived from the DNA. Within this sample are more than 2 million clones, with roughly 93% of them counted one time only. The ten top clones hold approximately 1.6% of the sample.

CD8 naive samples consisted of CD45RO-negative cells that were positively selected for CCR7, yielding a CD45RA+CCR7+ population without TemRA cells. The donors were healthy, HIV-negative adults with no recently reported acute infections or vaccinations. Only Caucasian adults living in Nashville, Tennessee, USA were represented among the donors. Blood was obtained by leukapheresis, after which PBMCs were separated by Ficoll-Histopaque density gradient centrifugation and cryopreserved in liquid nitrogen vapor phase. Analytical flow cytometry was used to check the purity and quantity of every magnetically sorted T cell population. From each sorted fraction, genomic DNA was isolated and quantified by UV absorbance on a Nanodrop 2000c.

Sequenced sample: naive CD8+ T cells from PBMCs. The cell subset or site label here, explained by the study, means: CD45RA+CCR7+. The TCR originated in a man between 18 and 35 years old in good health. Some clones in this sample may be carry-over from other donors' samples. This chain is built from TRBV19 and TRBJ2-1; perhaps TRBD2 is the D gene, with 6 bases matching. The nucleotide sequence reads TGTGCCAGTACCGGACTACCTTCCTACAATGAGCAGTTCTTC. This codes for CASTGLPSYNEQFF.